The 25 T cell receptor beta chains below come from one sample, sequenced in a study of OX40 agonist ivuxolimab in advanced cancers. The table came from immunoSEQ multiplex PCR; TCRdb's copy has only in-frame clones and leaves some out. This sample carries approximately 82,000 clones, just under 95% of them seen once, and the ten largest clones take roughly 0.65%. The sample was CD4+ or CD8+ T cells sorted from blood, taken in a trial of the OX40 agonist ivuxolimab. The receptors come from an adult with an advanced solid tumor such as melanoma, head and neck, liver or kidney cancer.

To note about this clone: A read error may account for a junction end that differs from germline. The CDR3 nucleotides are TGTGCCATCAGTGAGTCTAGGACAGGGTGGAACTTC. Protein product: CAISESRTGWNF. V and J are TRBV10-3 and TRBJ2-7; 8 bases agree with TRBD1. Looked up from germline, CDR1 is ENHRY and CDR2 is SYGVKD. CDR3 length equals 12 residues.

In DNA form, the CDR3 reads TGCGCCAGCAGCAAAGGACAGGGGGCGAGGGGAAACACCATATATTTT. This codes for CASSKGQGARGNTIYF. The genes are TRBV5-1 and TRBJ1-3, with 11 bases that match TRBD1. V lost 4 bases, J lost 4 bases, and 7 bases stayed unmatched. Per the germline V gene, CDR1 is SGHRS and CDR2 is YFSETQ. The CDR3 runs to 16 residues.

The V call is TRBV6-1, the J call TRBJ2-7; 11 nucleotides match TRBD2. The CDR3 contains 15 residues. V was pared by 7 bases and J by 9 bases, with 14 bases of the junction left unmatched. The germline gives CDR1 MNHNS, CDR2 SASEGT. CDR3 DNA: TGTGCCAGCACCGACTCCCTAGCGGGAGGTTTAGCGCAGTACTTC. Amino acids: CASTDSLAGGLAQYF.

V and J are TRBV7-2 and TRBJ1-5; no firm D call. With 1 base removed from V and 0 bases from J, the gap between germline ends came to 7 bases. The CDR3 length is 15 residues. The germline gives CDR1 SGHTA, CDR2 FQGNSA. CDR3 sequence (DNA): TGTGCCAGCAGCTTAGGTAGGGTTAGCAATCAGCCCCAGCATTTT. Protein product: CASSLGRVSNQPQHF.

The rearrangement joins TRBV4-1 to TRBJ1-4; 7 bases are a match to TRBD1. This CDR3 comprises 15 residues. V shed 3 bases, J shed 5 bases, and the junction held 6 bases outside the gene matches. CDR1 MGHRA and CDR2 YSYEKL come from the germline V gene. The CDR3 region is CASSHPDRINEKLFF. In DNA, the CDR3 is TGCGCCAGCAGCCACCCGGACAGGATAAATGAAAAACTGTTTTTT.

This chain uses TRBV10-3 with TRBJ2-1; 7 nucleotides line up with TRBD2. V gave up 3 bases and J gave up 5 bases; unmatched junction bases: 13. Germline CDR1 and CDR2: ENHRY and SYGVKD. This CDR3 comprises 17 residues. CDR3 nucleotides: TGTGCCATCAGTGAAGCAGCGGGACTGGGGGGACACAATGAGCAGTTCTTC. Its translation is CAISEAAGLGGHNEQFF.

This rearrangement joins TRBV18 to TRBJ2-1; TRBD1 agrees at 9 bases. CDR1 is KGHSH and CDR2 is LQKENI in the germline V gene. V was pared by 5 bases and J by 9 bases, with 8 bases of the junction left unmatched. This CDR3 spans 14 amino acids. The CDR3 loop is CASSSDRGGGEQFF. The CDR3 nucleotides are TGTGCCAGCTCATCGGACAGGGGAGGCGGTGAGCAGTTCTTC.

V is TRBV10-1 and J is TRBJ2-5, with D possibly being TRBD2 (7 bases). Germline values: CDR1 WNHNN, CDR2 SYGVQD (reference sequence). The CDR3 runs to 13 residues. Trimming took 4 bases from V and 5 from J, leaving 11 bases between them. The DNA of the CDR3 is TGCGCCAGCAGTGCGGGGGGCGACGAGACCCAGTACTTC. Its protein is CASSAGGDETQYF.

This chain connects TRBV6-5 to TRBJ2-1; D is uncertain. The CDR3 totals 14 residues. Germline V CDR1 and CDR2: MNHEY, SVGAGI. Deletions cut 4 bases from V and 9 bases from J, with 16 bases between. DNA for the CDR3: TGTGCCAGCAGTTCCACCTCTTTCTCCTCTGAGCAGTTCTTC. This codes for CASSSTSFSSEQFF.

The chain employs TRBV6-5 and TRBJ2-7; D is unresolved. Germline CDR1 reads MNHEY; CDR2 reads SVGAGI. CDR3 length: 13 amino acids. The V gene lost 0 bases and the J gene lost 7 bases, with 10 bases spanning the gap. CDR3 loop: CASSYSKPREQYF. CDR3 in DNA: TGTGCCAGCAGTTACTCGAAACCCCGGGAGCAGTACTTC.

V is TRBV11-2 and J is TRBJ1-4; no clear D gene. Trimming took off 3 bases at V and 3 bases at J, with 5 bases between the two ends. The V gene's germline CDR1 is SGHAT and CDR2 FQNNGV. This CDR3 is 13 amino acids long. CDR3 sequence: CASSFGSNEKLFF. The DNA of the CDR3 is TGTGCCAGCAGCTTCGGGTCTAATGAAAAACTGTTTTTT. Full variable domain (remainder filled in from reference TRBV11-2 and TRBJ1-4): EAGVAQSPRYKIIEKRQSVAFWCNPISGHATLYWYQQILGQGPKLLIQFQNNGVVDDSQLPKDRFSAERLKGVDSTLKIQPAKLEDSAVYLCASSFGSNEKLFFGSGTQLSVL.

The chain combines TRBV6-1 with TRBJ2-2; 7 positions match TRBD1. The CDR3 has 15 amino acids. V was pared by 6 bases and J by 1 base, with 5 bases of the junction left unmatched. Germline V CDR1 and CDR2: MNHNS, SASEGT. CDR3 in amino acids: CASRTGARNTGELFF. DNA of the CDR3: TGTGCCAGCAGAACAGGGGCCAGGAACACCGGGGAGCTGTTTTTT.

This chain joins TRBV15 and TRBJ2-1, with D perhaps matching TRBD2 (6 bases). The CDR3 runs to 12 residues. From germline, CDR1 is LNHNV and CDR2 YYDKDF (reference sequence). Trimming cost V 3 bases and J 11 bases, with 11 bases left between them. The CDR3, as DNA: TGTGCCACCAGCAGTTATGCGGGACAGCAGTTCTTC. Residues: CATSSYAGQQFF.

The chain recombines TRBV27 with TRBJ2-6; D not certain. V was trimmed by 2 bases and J by 0 bases, leaving 11 bases between them. CDR3 length equals 17 residues. The germline V gene has CDR1 MNHEY and CDR2 SMNVEV (reference sequence). Written as DNA, the CDR3 is TGTGCCAGCAGTTTAGCCCCCCATGTCTCTGGGGCCAACGTCCTGACTTTC. This codes for CASSLAPHVSGANVLTF.

CDR3 DNA sequence: TGTGCCAGCAGACACGCAGGGGGCCGAGGGTATGGCTACACCTTC. Translating gives CASRHAGGRGYGYTF. This chain joins TRBV6-5 and TRBJ1-2; TRBD1 aligns across 8 bases. The CDR3 totals 15 residues. The germline V gene encodes CDR1 MNHEY and CDR2 SVGAGI. Trimming removed 6 bases from V and 5 bases from J; junction bases left unmatched: 11.

The CDR3 protein is CASSYNRQGRPEAFF. The CDR3 DNA reads as TGTGCCAGCAGTTATAACCGACAGGGCCGACCTGAAGCTTTCTTT. The chain employs TRBV7-9 and TRBJ1-1; TRBD1 matches at 7 bases. Per germline, CDR1 SEHNR and CDR2 FQNEAQ (reference sequence). Losses at the gene ends were 6 bases for V and 6 bases for J; bases not matched to a gene: 13. The CDR3 runs 15 residues.

The chain employs TRBV19 and TRBJ1-5; no clear D. CDR1 LNHDA and CDR2 SQIVND come from the germline V gene (reference sequence). The CDR3 sequence is 13 residues long. V was shortened by 5 bases and J by 4 bases, with 9 bases between the two germline ends. The CDR3 region is CASSRAENQPQHF. Here the CDR3 DNA reads TGTGCCAGTAGTCGGGCGGAGAATCAGCCCCAGCATTTT.

This clone has just a few counts. The rearrangement joins TRBV10-1 to TRBJ1-1; no firm D call. The CDR3 sequence is 13 residues long. V was trimmed by 4 bases and J by 3 bases, leaving 9 bases between them. Germline assignment: CDR1 WNHNN and CDR2 SYGVQD (reference sequence). Written as DNA, the CDR3 is TGCGCCAGCAGTGTAAAAAGGGACACTGAAGCTTTCTTT. Its protein is CASSVKRDTEAFF.

V gene TRBV9 combines with J gene TRBJ2-3, with 10 positions matching TRBD2. From germline, CDR1 is SGDLS and CDR2 YYNGEE. V trimming: 4 bases; J trimming: 1 base; junction bases outside the gene matches: 3. The CDR3 is 15 residues long. CDR3 sequence: CASSTGLAGTDTQYF. DNA of the CDR3: TGTGCCAGCAGCACCGGACTAGCGGGCACAGATACGCAGTATTTT.

This chain connects TRBV30 to TRBJ2-3; either TRBD1 or TRBD2 may fit D (5 bases each). The CDR3 has 13 residues. Germline lookup yields CDR1 GTSNPN and CDR2 SVGIG (reference sequence). V gave up 5 bases and J gave up 5 bases, with 14 bases separating them. The DNA for the CDR3 is TGTGCCTGGGGGGGTAACGGATTAGATACGCAGTATTTT. Translated: CAWGGNGLDTQYF.

V and J are TRBV6-5 and TRBJ2-3; the D is unclear. This CDR3 is 12 amino acids long. Germline CDR1 reads MNHEY; CDR2 reads SVGAGI. V was pared by 5 bases and J by 5 bases, with 8 bases between. CDR3 in DNA: TGTGCCAGCAGTGATTTGGGAGATACGCAGTATTTT. Translated: CASSDLGDTQYF.

The chain combines TRBV11-2 with TRBJ2-3; 8 bases fit TRBD1. This CDR3 is built from 16 residues. Germline CDR1 SGHAT, CDR2 FQNNGV. J was trimmed by 2 bases and V by 1 base; bases with no gene match: 5. CDR3 coding DNA: TGTGCCAGCAGCTTAGCCGGGACAGGCATCACAGATACGCAGTATTTT. Its protein is CASSLAGTGITDTQYF.

This chain links TRBV4-2 with TRBJ2-3, with 8 nucleotides matching TRBD1. CDR1 is LGHNA, CDR2 YNFKEQ, per germline. This CDR3 is built from 17 residues. Trimming cost V 0 bases and J 4 bases; bases outside gene matches: 9. This CDR3 is CASSQDGQQGGSDTQYF. For the CDR3, the DNA is TGTGCCAGCAGCCAAGACGGACAACAGGGGGGATCAGATACGCAGTATTTT.

V and J are TRBV29-1 and TRBJ2-7; D unresolved. V was pared by 6 bases and J by 3 bases, with 12 bases between. Germline V CDR1 and CDR2: SQVTM, ANQGSEA. CDR3 size: 12 residues. CDR3 loop: CSVRVGNYEQYF. The CDR3 DNA reads TGCAGCGTACGGGTGGGGAACTACGAGCAGTACTTC.

The rearrangement joins TRBV28 to TRBJ2-1; no clear D. Germline CDR1 and CDR2: MDHEN and SYDVKM. The V and J ends lost 6 bases and 8 bases respectively, with 17 bases between them. The length of the CDR3 is 14 residues. The CDR3 reads CASSDPAGVHEQFF. The CDR3 nucleotides read TGTGCCAGCAGCGACCCCGCAGGAGTTCATGAGCAGTTCTTC.